This record looks at one T cell receptor beta chain sequence and its context. Its antigen remains unknown. This table comes from immunoSEQ multiplex PCR, and its TCRdb copy is limited to in-frame clones, with some not included. The repertoire holds about 960,000 clones, with about three quarters as singletons. Study donors comprised healthy, HIV-negative adults devoid of recent acute infection or vaccination. This sample is drawn from a study of shared clonotypes between healthy human individuals. Across the whole study: Sampling drew on donors who were a couple of women and a few men aged 18 to 49.

Study findings and constraints: Some clonotypes were shared by all four sorted-subset donors, while others were not shared. The non-shared ones had lower generation probabilities than the shared ones. Generally, estimated richness proved larger in naive subsets than it did in memory subsets.

The germline V gene encodes CDR1 SGHNT and CDR2 YYREEE (reference sequence). The CDR3 is 16 amino acids. V lost 0 bases, J lost 2 bases, and 14 bases lay in between. The TCR originated in a man between 18 and 35 years old in good health. Sequenced sample: memory CD4+ T cells sorted from blood. Noted subset: CD45RA-negative fraction. The V gene is TRBV5-4, the J gene TRBJ1-1; D call uncertain. The CDR3 here is CASSLDRTQRNTEAFF. CDR3 coding DNA: TGTGCCAGCAGCTTGGACAGAACACAGAGAAACACTGAAGCTTTCTTT.